The sequence of this T cell receptor beta chain was determined in a study of blood T cells in healthy people across ages. Overall study findings and caveats: It was held that the diversity estimates obtained from one million T cells were underestimates.

In regard to this clonotype: Its antigen is undetermined.

Roughly 10 milliliters of peripheral blood were drawn from each donor. Primed by a sample-barcoded 5' primer and a J-beta primer mix, a second PCR proceeded for 7 to 11 cycles. Unique molecular identifiers of 12 random nucleotides labeled each cDNA. TCRdb reprocessed the 5' RACE reads with MiXCR, giving one entry per CDR3 protein. The sample holds roughly 1.6 million distinct CDR3 sequences, almost 35% seen once. Germline values: CDR1 SGHRS, CDR2 YFSETQ. Trimming took off 4 bases at V and 4 bases at J, with 20 bases between the two ends. This CDR3 contains 16 residues. The specimen was blood. The rearrangement joins TRBV5-1 to TRBJ1-2; D ambiguous. The sequence was collected from a woman aged 30 to 39 in good health. The DNA of the CDR3 is TGCGCCAGCAGCCCGTCGGCCTCGTCAGTATTCTATGGCTACACCTTC. Protein product: CASSPSASSVFYGYTF.